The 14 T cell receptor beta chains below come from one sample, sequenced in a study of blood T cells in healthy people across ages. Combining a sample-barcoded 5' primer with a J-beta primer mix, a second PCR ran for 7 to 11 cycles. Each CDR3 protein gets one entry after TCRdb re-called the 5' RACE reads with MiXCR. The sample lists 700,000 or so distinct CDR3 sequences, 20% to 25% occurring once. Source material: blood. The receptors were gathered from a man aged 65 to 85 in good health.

Written as DNA, the CDR3 is TGCGCCAGCAGCCCCCCGGTGTTCACGGCCACCGGGGAGCTGTTTTTT. It translates to CASSPPVFTATGELFF. The chain carries TRBV5-1 and TRBJ2-2; D uncertain. The germline V gene has CDR1 SGHRS and CDR2 YFSETQ. V shed 4 bases and J shed 4 bases, with 17 bases lying between them. The length of the CDR3 is 16 residues. The full variable domain, rest sourced from reference TRBV5-1 and TRBJ2-2, is KAGVTQTPRYLIKTRGQQVTLSCSPISGHRSVSWYQQTPGQGLQFLFEYFSETQRNKGNFPGRFSGRQFSNSRSEMNVSTLELGDSALYLCASSPPVFTATGELFFGEGSRLTVL.

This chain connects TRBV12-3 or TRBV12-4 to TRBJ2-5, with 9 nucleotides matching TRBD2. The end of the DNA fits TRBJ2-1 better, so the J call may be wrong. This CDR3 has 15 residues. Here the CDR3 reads CASSSTSGLSNEQFF. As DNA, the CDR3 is TGTGCCAGCAGTTCGACTAGCGGCCTTTCCAATGAGCAGTTCTTC.

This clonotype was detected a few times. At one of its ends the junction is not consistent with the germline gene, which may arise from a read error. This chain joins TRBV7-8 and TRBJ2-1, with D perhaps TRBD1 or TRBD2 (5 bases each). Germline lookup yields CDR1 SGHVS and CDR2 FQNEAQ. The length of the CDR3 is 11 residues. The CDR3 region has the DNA TGTGCCAGCAGCTTAGAGAGGGGAGAGTACTTC. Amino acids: CASSLERGEYF.

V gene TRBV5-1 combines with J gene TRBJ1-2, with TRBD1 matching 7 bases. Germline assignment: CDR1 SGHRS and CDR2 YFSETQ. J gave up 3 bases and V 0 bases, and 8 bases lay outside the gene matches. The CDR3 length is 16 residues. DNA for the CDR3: TGCGCCAGCAGCTTGGGTTTACAGGGGCTGGACTATGGCTACACCTTC. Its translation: CASSLGLQGLDYGYTF. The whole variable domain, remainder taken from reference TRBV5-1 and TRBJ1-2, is KAGVTQTPRYLIKTRGQQVTLSCSPISGHRSVSWYQQTPGQGLQFLFEYFSETQRNKGNFPGRFSGRQFSNSRSEMNVSTLELGDSALYLCASSLGLQGLDYGYTFGSGTRLTVV.

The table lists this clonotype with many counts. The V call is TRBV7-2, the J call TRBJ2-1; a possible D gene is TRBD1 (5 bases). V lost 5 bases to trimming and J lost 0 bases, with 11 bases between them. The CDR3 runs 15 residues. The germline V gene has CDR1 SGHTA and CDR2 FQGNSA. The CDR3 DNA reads TGTGCCAGCAGCAAACAGGCGAGCTCCTACAATGAGCAGTTCTTC. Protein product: CASSKQASSYNEQFF.

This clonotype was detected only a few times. The CDR3 is CSFMGLARGFEQYF. DNA of the CDR3: TGCAGTTTTATGGGACTAGCGAGGGGATTCGAGCAGTACTTC. The chain combines TRBV20-1 with TRBJ2-7, with TRBD2 matching over 10 bases. The CDR3 totals 14 residues. CDR1 and CDR2 from the germline V gene are DFQATT and SNEGSKA (reference sequence). The V gene end was trimmed by 8 bases and the J gene end by 6 bases; junction bases not matched to a gene: 13.

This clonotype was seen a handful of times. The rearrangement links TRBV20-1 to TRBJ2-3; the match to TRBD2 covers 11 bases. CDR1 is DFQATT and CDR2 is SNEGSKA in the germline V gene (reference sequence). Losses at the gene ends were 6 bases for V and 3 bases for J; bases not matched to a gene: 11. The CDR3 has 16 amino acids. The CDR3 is CSAHRISGRGTDTQYF. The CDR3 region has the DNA TGCAGTGCCCATCGTATTAGCGGGAGGGGGACAGATACGCAGTATTTT.

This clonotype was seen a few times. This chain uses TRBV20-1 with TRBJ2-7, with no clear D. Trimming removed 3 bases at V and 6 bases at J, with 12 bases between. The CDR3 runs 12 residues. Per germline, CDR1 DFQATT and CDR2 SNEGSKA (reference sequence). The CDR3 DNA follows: TGCAGTGCTAGGACGGAGATGACCGAGCAGTACTTC. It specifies CSARTEMTEQYF.

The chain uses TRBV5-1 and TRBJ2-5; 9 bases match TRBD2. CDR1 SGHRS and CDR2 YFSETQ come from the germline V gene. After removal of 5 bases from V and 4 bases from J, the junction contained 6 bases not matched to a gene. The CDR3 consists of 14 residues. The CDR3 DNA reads TGCGCCAGCAGACCCGGGACTAGCTTAGAGACCCAGTACTTC. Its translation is CASRPGTSLETQYF.

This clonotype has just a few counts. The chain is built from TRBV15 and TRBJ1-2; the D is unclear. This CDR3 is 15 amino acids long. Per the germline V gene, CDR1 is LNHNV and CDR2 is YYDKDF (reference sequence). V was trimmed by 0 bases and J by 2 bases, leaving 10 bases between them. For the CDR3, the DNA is TGTGCCACCAGCAGAGATTACGGAGGCAACTATGGCTACACCTTC. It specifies CATSRDYGGNYGYTF.

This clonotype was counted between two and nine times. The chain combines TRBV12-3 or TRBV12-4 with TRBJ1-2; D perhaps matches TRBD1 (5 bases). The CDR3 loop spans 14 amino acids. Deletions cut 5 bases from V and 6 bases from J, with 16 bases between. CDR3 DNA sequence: TGTGCCAGCAGTGCGGGACCGCACTTTGATGGCTACACCTTC. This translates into CASSAGPHFDGYTF.

This chain's CDR3 is CASRTHGTLGPYGYTF. The CDR3 DNA reads as TGTGCCAGCAGGACCCATGGGACCCTTGGGCCTTATGGCTACACCTTC. The rearrangement links TRBV28 to TRBJ1-2; possibly TRBD1 for D (5 bases). The V gene's germline CDR1 is MDHEN and CDR2 SYDVKM. The CDR3 runs 16 residues. The V gene lost 6 bases and the J gene lost 5 bases, with 22 bases spanning the gap.

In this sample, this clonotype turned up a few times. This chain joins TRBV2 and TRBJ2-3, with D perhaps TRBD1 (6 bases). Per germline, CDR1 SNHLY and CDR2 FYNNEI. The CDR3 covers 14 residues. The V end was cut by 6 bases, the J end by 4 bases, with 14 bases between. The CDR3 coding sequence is TGTGCCAGCAGGGACGACAGGAACGCAGATACGCAGTATTTT. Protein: CASRDDRNADTQYF.

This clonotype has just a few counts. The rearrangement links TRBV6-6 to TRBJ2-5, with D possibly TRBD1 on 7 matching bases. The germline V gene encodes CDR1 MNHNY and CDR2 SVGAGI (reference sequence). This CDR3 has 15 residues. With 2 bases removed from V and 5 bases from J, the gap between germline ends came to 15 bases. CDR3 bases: TGTGCCAGCAGTTACCCAGGAGGGGGCCGGGAGACCCAGTACTTC. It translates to CASSYPGGGRETQYF.